This T cell receptor beta chain was documented in a study of graft-versus-host responses after intestinal transplantation. Study as a whole: Anti-thymocyte globulin induction preceded 2 to 4 years of tacrolimus and steroid maintenance in all recipients.

Study-level findings and limits: After transplant, early declines in HvG clones were associated with peak levels of circulating GvH clones.

Notes on this clone: No antigen is known for it.

Only in-frame clones appear in the TCRdb table, and some are missing; sequencing was by immunoSEQ multiplex PCR. The sample consists of fewer than 50,000 clones, 90% to 95% of them appearing once. The sample was PBMCs, taken 524 days after transplant. This sequence originates from a human patient who received an intestinal transplant, so some T cells may come from the graft donor.

CDR3 region: CASSTGQGTDTQYF. The CDR3 region has the DNA TGCGCCAGCAGCACAGGACAGGGCACAGATACGCAGTATTTT. V usage is TRBV5-1 and J usage is TRBJ2-3; TRBD1 matches 7 bases. The CDR3 sequence is 14 residues long. V trimming: 4 bases; J trimming: 1 base; junction bases outside the gene matches: 3. In germline, CDR1 is SGHRS, CDR2 YFSETQ.